A single sample gave rise to the 26 T cell receptor beta chains below, sequenced in a study of CD8 T cells in Susac syndrome. A quantity of roughly 0.5 to 1 ug RNA underwent reverse transcription using random hexamers. TCRdb redid the calling of the immunoSEQ multiplex PCR reads with MiXCR, one entry per CDR3 protein. The top ten hold under 0.085% of the sample, which has 150,000 to 200,000 distinct CDR3 sequences, 92% seen once. Sequencing used CD4+ T cells from PBMCs. The receptors were gathered from a human donor in good health.

CDR3 in amino acids: CASSYGSGEGYEQYF. In nucleotides, the CDR3 is TGTGCCAGCAGTTACGGCTCAGGGGAGGGATACGAGCAGTACTTC. The chain uses TRBV6-5 and TRBJ2-7; perhaps TRBD2 as D (7 bases). CDR1 and CDR2 from the germline V gene are MNHEY and SVGAGI. CDR3 size: 15 residues. Between the trimmed V and J ends, which lost 2 bases and 4 bases, there was a span of 15 bases.

The V and J genes are TRBV7-9 and TRBJ2-5; a possible D gene is TRBD2 (6 bases). The V end lost 5 bases, the J end lost 4 bases, and 11 bases lay between the germline ends. CDR1 and CDR2 (germline): SEHNR, FQNEAQ (reference sequence). The CDR3 runs to 13 residues. The CDR3 spells CASSPGLLETQYF. For the CDR3, the DNA is TGTGCCAGCAGCCCGGGACTCTTAGAGACCCAGTACTTC.

The genes are TRBV7-9 and TRBJ2-5, with 13 positions matching TRBD2. Germline CDR1 SEHNR, CDR2 FQNEAQ (reference sequence). Trimming removed 8 bases from V and 5 bases from J; junction bases left unmatched: 14. This CDR3 is 17 amino acids long. CDR3 loop: CASSNRGLAGEGETQYF. The CDR3 coding sequence is TGTGCCAGCTCCAACCGTGGACTAGCGGGGGAGGGGGAGACCCAGTACTTC.

The chain combines TRBV29-1 with TRBJ1-1, with D possibly being TRBD1 (5 bases). Germline values: CDR1 SQVTM, CDR2 ANQGSEA. The CDR3 consists of 14 residues. The V and J ends lost 4 bases and 6 bases respectively, with 18 bases between them. The CDR3 spells CSVGIGVQAPEAFF. CDR3 sequence (DNA): TGCAGCGTTGGGATCGGGGTACAGGCCCCTGAAGCTTTCTTT.

The rearrangement joins TRBV7-9 to TRBJ2-2; 9 bases are shared with TRBD2. This CDR3 spans 16 amino acids. Germline lookup yields CDR1 SEHNR and CDR2 FQNEAQ (reference sequence). J lost 6 bases, V lost 4 bases, and 9 bases had no gene match. Here the CDR3 reads CASSSFGGRASGELFF. The CDR3 DNA reads as TGTGCCAGCAGCTCCTTTGGCGGGAGGGCATCCGGGGAGCTGTTTTTT.

This clonotype was seen more than once but under ten times. V and J are TRBV25-1 and TRBJ1-2; 8 bases are a match to TRBD1. The germline V gene encodes CDR1 MGHDK and CDR2 SYGVNS. J gave up 2 bases and V 9 bases, and 5 bases lay outside the gene matches. The CDR3 totals 13 residues. CDR3 nucleotides: TGTGCCAGTAGTAGGACAGGGAACTATGGCTACACCTTC. Amino acid sequence: CASSRTGNYGYTF.

This chain links TRBV28 with TRBJ2-2; D call uncertain. V gave up 4 bases and J gave up 3 bases, with 3 bases separating them. The CDR3 is 12 residues long. Germline V gives CDR1 MDHEN, CDR2 SYDVKM. The DNA for the CDR3 is TGTGCCAGCAGTTCCCACACCGGGGAGCTGTTTTTT. This translates into CASSSHTGELFF.

The V gene is TRBV6-6, the J gene TRBJ1-6, with D maybe TRBD1 (6 bases). The CDR3 loop spans 15 amino acids. Germline loops: CDR1 MNHNY, CDR2 SVGAGI (reference sequence). V shed 5 bases and J shed 7 bases, with 15 bases lying between them. CDR3 coding DNA: TGTGCCAGCAGTGGGGGCCGAACCTGGAATTCACCCCTCCACTTT. Encoded protein: CASSGGRTWNSPLHF.

V gene TRBV29-1 combines with J gene TRBJ2-3, with D possibly being TRBD1 (6 bases). Germline V gives CDR1 SQVTM, CDR2 ANQGSEA. Trimming took 6 bases from V and 6 from J, leaving 16 bases between them. The CDR3 runs 13 residues. The CDR3 region is CSVLDRTADTQYF. CDR3 in DNA: TGCAGCGTCCTGGACAGAACGGCGGATACGCAGTATTTT.

The chain combines TRBV19 with TRBJ1-5; a possible D gene is TRBD1 (5 bases). The CDR3 sequence is 13 residues long. CDR1 is LNHDA, CDR2 SQIVND, per germline (reference sequence). The germline V and J ends were trimmed by 3 bases and 10 bases, with 13 bases remaining between them. The CDR3 DNA follows: TGTGCCAGTAGTATGGTCGTCGGGGCACCCCAGCATTTT. It translates to CASSMVVGAPQHF.

The chain recombines TRBV29-1 with TRBJ1-2; D may be TRBD1 (5 bases). The V end lost 4 bases, the J end lost 1 base, and 19 bases lay between the germline ends. Per germline, CDR1 SQVTM and CDR2 ANQGSEA. The CDR3 length is 16 residues. CDR3 DNA sequence: TGCAGCGTTGCCCCCACCTTGACAGCAGATAACTATGGCTACACCTTC. Translation: CSVAPTLTADNYGYTF.

The CDR3 loop is CASSLVLASGAGNTEAFF. The CDR3 coding sequence is TGTGCCAGCAGCTTGGTGTTAGCGTCAGGGGCTGGGAACACTGAAGCTTTCTTT. The chain recombines TRBV5-8 with TRBJ1-1; D is possibly TRBD1 (6 bases). Germline CDR1 and CDR2: SGHTS and YDEGEE. The V end lost 0 bases, the J end lost 1 base, and 19 bases lay between the germline ends. The CDR3 runs to 18 residues.

CDR3 residues: CSASLPGVSETQYF. DNA for the CDR3: TGCAGTGCTAGCCTCCCTGGGGTTTCAGAGACCCAGTACTTC. The V and J genes are TRBV20-1 and TRBJ2-5, with D uncertain. Per the germline V gene, CDR1 is DFQATT and CDR2 is SNEGSKA (reference sequence). The length of the CDR3 is 14 residues. V was trimmed by 3 bases and J by 4 bases, leaving 15 bases between them.

The chain employs TRBV20-1 and TRBJ2-6; D not certain. The CDR3 has 13 residues. The germline gives CDR1 DFQATT, CDR2 SNEGSKA (reference sequence). V dropped 4 bases and J dropped 4 bases, with 8 bases sitting between them. CDR3 region: CSATPFGANVLTF. The CDR3 DNA is TGCAGTGCTACCCCCTTCGGGGCCAACGTCCTGACTTTC.

Here the CDR3 reads CASKLYSNQPQHF. The CDR3 DNA reads TGTGCCAGCAAGCTTTATAGCAATCAGCCCCAGCATTTT. V is TRBV2 and J is TRBJ1-5; no definite D call. Trimming left V 7 bases short and J 0 bases short, with 7 bases between. CDR3 length: 13 residues. The germline CDR1 and CDR2 sequences are SNHLY and FYNNEI.

The chain carries TRBV7-9 and TRBJ2-3; D call uncertain. V lost 3 bases to trimming and J lost 2 bases, with 12 bases between them. This CDR3 comprises 15 residues. Germline V gene lookup returns CDR1 SEHNR and CDR2 FQNEAQ (reference sequence). The CDR3 nucleotides are TGTGCCAGCAGCTTCTCCCCTGGGTCCACAGATACGCAGTATTTT. Amino acids: CASSFSPGSTDTQYF. The full variable domain, its missing parts supplied by reference TRBV7-9 and TRBJ2-3, is DTGVSQNPRHKITKRGQNVTFRCDPISEHNRLYWYRQTLGQGPEFLTYFQNEAQLEKSRLLSDRFSAERPKGSFSTLEIQRTEQGDSAMYLCASSFSPGSTDTQYFGPGTRLTVL.

This chain uses TRBV10-1 with TRBJ1-1; D not resolved. The CDR3 contains 14 residues. Germline values: CDR1 WNHNN, CDR2 SYGVQD (reference sequence). V lost 6 bases and J lost 0, with 11 bases in between. DNA of the CDR3: TGCGCCAGCAGCGTCGACACCATGAACACTGAAGCTTTCTTT. Protein product: CASSVDTMNTEAFF.

The V gene is TRBV5-1, the J gene TRBJ2-7; D possibly corresponds to TRBD2 (5 bases). The germline V gene encodes CDR1 SGHRS and CDR2 YFSETQ. The CDR3 is made up of 14 amino acids. Trimming took off 0 bases at V and 3 bases at J, with 10 bases between the two ends. The CDR3 region is CASSLALGDYEQYF. As DNA, the CDR3 is TGCGCCAGCAGCTTGGCCTTGGGAGACTACGAGCAGTACTTC.

This sequence joins TRBV7-2 and TRBJ2-6; maybe TRBD1 (6 bases). Germline assignment: CDR1 SGHTA and CDR2 FQGNSA. The CDR3 covers 18 residues. Trimming pared 4 bases from V and 0 bases from J, leaving 16 bases between. The DNA of the CDR3 is TGTGCCAGCAGCTCCCCGTGGGACACCTCCTCTGGGGCCAACGTCCTGACTTTC. This gives the protein CASSSPWDTSSGANVLTF.

The J gene is TRBJ2-1, the V gene TRBV30; tentatively, D is TRBD2 (6 bases). V lost 0 bases and J 6 bases, leaving 12 bases between the germline ends. The CDR3 loop spans 14 amino acids. Germline V gene data show CDR1 as GTSNPN and CDR2 as SVGIG (reference sequence). The CDR3 is CAWSVQAGTNEQFF. In nucleotides, the CDR3 is TGTGCCTGGAGTGTACAGGCGGGGACCAATGAGCAGTTCTTC.

The chain links TRBV2 to TRBJ1-4; TRBD1 matches at 8 bases. Trimming cost V 4 bases and J 5 bases; bases outside gene matches: 3. The CDR3 sequence is 14 residues long. Looked up from germline, CDR1 is SNHLY and CDR2 is FYNNEI. Here the CDR3 reads CASSVGTGNEKLFF. The CDR3 DNA reads as TGTGCCAGCAGTGTGGGGACAGGAAATGAAAAACTGTTTTTT.

The chain links TRBV20-1 to TRBJ2-2; D is uncertain. This CDR3 spans 13 amino acids. In germline, CDR1 is DFQATT, CDR2 SNEGSKA (reference sequence). Trimming cost V 0 bases and J 3 bases, with 5 bases left between them. The CDR3 reads CSARDSHTGELFF. CDR3 DNA sequence: TGCAGTGCTAGAGACAGTCACACCGGGGAGCTGTTTTTT.

This chain joins TRBV6-6 and TRBJ1-1, with no clear D. The V end lost 0 bases, the J end lost 5 bases, and 13 bases lay between the germline ends. The length of the CDR3 is 15 residues. Germline values: CDR1 MNHNY, CDR2 SVGAGI (reference sequence). CDR3 DNA sequence: TGTGCCAGCAGTTACTCGCTCCCCTTGTGGACTGAAGCTTTCTTT. The encoded protein is CASSYSLPLWTEAFF.

V and J are TRBV7-9 and TRBJ1-2; D is undetermined. This CDR3 contains 15 residues. Germline V gene data show CDR1 as SEHNR and CDR2 as FQNEAQ (reference sequence). V lost 4 bases to trimming and J lost 2 bases, with 14 bases between them. The CDR3 protein is CASSSTPRWNYGYTF. In DNA form, the CDR3 reads TGTGCCAGCAGCTCCACCCCCCGGTGGAACTATGGCTACACCTTC.

This chain joins TRBV28 and TRBJ2-1, with 9 bases lining up with TRBD2. The germline CDR1 and CDR2 sequences are MDHEN and SYDVKM. Losses at the gene ends were 5 bases for V and 9 bases for J; bases not matched to a gene: 8. The CDR3 length is 14 residues. The CDR3 region has the DNA TGTGCCAGCAGTCCAGATGGGACTAGCACTGAGCAGTTCTTC. Translated: CASSPDGTSTEQFF.

There are a few counts of this clonotype. The chain employs TRBV5-1 and TRBJ2-5; 12 bases agree with TRBD2. In germline, CDR1 is SGHRS, CDR2 YFSETQ. V was pared by 6 bases and J by 14 bases, with 14 bases of the junction left unmatched. The CDR3 spans 14 residues. CDR3 loop: CASNPAGLAGPSYF. CDR3 coding DNA: TGCGCCAGCAATCCGGCGGGACTAGCGGGCCCAAGTTACTTC. Using reference TRBV5-1 and TRBJ2-5 for the parts outside the CDR3, the full variable domain is KAGVTQTPRYLIKTRGQQVTLSCSPISGHRSVSWYQQTPGQGLQFLFEYFSETQRNKGNFPGRFSGRQFSNSRSEMNVSTLELGDSALYLCASNPAGLAGPSYFGPGTRLLVL.